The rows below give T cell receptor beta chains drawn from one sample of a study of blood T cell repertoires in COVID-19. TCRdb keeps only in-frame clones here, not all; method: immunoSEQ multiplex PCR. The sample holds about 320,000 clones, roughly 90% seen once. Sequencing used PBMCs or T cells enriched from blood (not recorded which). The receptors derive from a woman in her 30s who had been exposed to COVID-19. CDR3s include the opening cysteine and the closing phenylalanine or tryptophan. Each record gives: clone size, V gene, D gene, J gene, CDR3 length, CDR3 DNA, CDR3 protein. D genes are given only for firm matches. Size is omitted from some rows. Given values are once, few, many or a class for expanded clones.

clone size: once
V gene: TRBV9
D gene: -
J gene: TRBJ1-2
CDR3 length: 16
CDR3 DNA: TGTGCCAGCAGCTCGGGGGGCAAGGCACCGACTTATGGCTACACCTTC
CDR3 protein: CASSSGGKAPTYGYTF

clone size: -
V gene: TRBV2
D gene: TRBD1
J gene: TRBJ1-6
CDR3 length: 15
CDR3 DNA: TGTGCCAGCAGGGGGATGCGACAGGGTAATTCACCCCTCCACTTT
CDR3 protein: CASRGMRQGNSPLHF

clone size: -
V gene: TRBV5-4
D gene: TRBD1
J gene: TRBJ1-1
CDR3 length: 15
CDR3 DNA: TGTGCCAGCACCGTTAATACAGGGGCCAACACTGAAGCTTTCTTT
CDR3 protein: CASTVNTGANTEAFF

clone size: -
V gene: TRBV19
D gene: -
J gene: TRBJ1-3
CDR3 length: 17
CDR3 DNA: TGTGCCAGTAGTAGCCTCATTAAGGGGGTCGCCGGAAACACCATATATTTT
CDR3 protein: CASSSLIKGVAGNTIYF

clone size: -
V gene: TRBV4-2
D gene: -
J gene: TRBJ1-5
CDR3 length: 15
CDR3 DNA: TGTGCCAGCAGCTCAATCGGGAGGGCGGGTCAGCCCCAGCATTTT
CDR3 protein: CASSSIGRAGQPQHF

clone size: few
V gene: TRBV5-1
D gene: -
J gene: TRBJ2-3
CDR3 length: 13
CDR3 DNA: TGCGCCAGCAGACCGCCAGCGTCCGATACGCAGTATTTT
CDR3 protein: CASRPPASDTQYF

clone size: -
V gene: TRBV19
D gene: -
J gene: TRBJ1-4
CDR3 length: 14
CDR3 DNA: TGTGCCAGTAGACTAAGACAGGCGAGCGAAAAACTGTTTTTT
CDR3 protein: CASRLRQASEKLFF

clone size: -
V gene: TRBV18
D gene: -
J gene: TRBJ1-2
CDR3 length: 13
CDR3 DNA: TGTGCCAGCTCACCTGGACAGATCTATGGCTACACCTTC
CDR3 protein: CASSPGQIYGYTF

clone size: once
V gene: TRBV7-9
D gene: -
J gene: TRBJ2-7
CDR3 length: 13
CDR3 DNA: TGTGCCAGCAGCCTTCCAACGGGCTACGAGCAGTACTTC
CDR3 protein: CASSLPTGYEQYF

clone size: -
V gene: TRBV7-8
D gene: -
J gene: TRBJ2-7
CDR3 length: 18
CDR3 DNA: TGTGCCAGCAGCTTAGTAGGCAGGGGACGTTCCATTTCCTACGAGCAGTACTTC
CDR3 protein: CASSLVGRGRSISYEQYF

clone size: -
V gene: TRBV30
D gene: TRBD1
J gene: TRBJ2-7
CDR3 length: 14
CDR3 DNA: TGTGCCTGGAGTGTTGGGACAGGGGACTACGAGCAGTACTTC
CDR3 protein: CAWSVGTGDYEQYF

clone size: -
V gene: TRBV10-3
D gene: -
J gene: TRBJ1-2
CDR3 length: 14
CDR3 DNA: TGTGCCATCAACTCTGACACGAGTAACTATGGCTACACCTTC
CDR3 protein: CAINSDTSNYGYTF

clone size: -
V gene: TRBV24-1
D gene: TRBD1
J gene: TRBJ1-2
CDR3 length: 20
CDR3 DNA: TGTGCCACCAGTGATCTGGGAACCGGGACAGGGCATTCTTCTAACTATGGCTACACCTTC
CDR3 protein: CATSDLGTGTGHSSNYGYTF

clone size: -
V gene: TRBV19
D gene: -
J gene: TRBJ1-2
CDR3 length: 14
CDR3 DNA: TGTGCCAGTAGCAGAGACAGGACTGGGGATGGCTACACCTTC
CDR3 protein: CASSRDRTGDGYTF

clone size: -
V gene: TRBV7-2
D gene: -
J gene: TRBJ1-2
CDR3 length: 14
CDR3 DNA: TGTGCCAGCAGCTTACCGGGAAACATGTGGGGCTACACCTTC
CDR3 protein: CASSLPGNMWGYTF

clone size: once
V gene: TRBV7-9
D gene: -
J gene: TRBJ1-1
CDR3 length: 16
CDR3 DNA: TGTGCCAGCAGCTTAGAGGGGTGGCAGCCAAGCTCTGAAGCTTTCTTT
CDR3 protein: CASSLEGWQPSSEAFF

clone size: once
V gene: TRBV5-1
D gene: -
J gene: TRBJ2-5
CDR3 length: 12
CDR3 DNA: TGCGCCAGCAAAGGGGCTCAAGGGACCCAGTACTTC
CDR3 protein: CASKGAQGTQYF

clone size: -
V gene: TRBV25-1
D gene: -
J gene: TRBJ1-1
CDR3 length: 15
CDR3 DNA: TGTGCCAGCAGTGACCCCCGGGGGGGTGACACTGAAGCTTTCTTT
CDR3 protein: CASSDPRGGDTEAFF

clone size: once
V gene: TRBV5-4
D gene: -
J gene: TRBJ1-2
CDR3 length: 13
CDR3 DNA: TGTGCCAGCGGACGGGAGGGTGGCTATGGCTACACCTTC
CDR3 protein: CASGREGGYGYTF

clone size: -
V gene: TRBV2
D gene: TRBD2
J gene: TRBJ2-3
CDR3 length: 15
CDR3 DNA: TGTGCCAGCAAGCTACTAGCGGGGGGCTCAGATACGCAGTATTTT
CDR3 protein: CASKLLAGGSDTQYF

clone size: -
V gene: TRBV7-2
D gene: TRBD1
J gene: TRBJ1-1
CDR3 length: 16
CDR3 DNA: TGTGCCAGCAGCCCTAGGACAGGGGGCAGGGGCACTGAAGCTTTCTTT
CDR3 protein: CASSPRTGGRGTEAFF

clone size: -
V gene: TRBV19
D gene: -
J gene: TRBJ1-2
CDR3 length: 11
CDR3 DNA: TGTGCCAGTACCGCCGGGGGTGGCTACACCTTC
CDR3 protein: CASTAGGGYTF

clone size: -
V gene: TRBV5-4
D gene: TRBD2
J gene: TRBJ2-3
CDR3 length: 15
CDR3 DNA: TGTGCCAGCAGCTCCTCGGGGGGGACTACAGATACGCAGTATTTT
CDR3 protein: CASSSSGGTTDTQYF

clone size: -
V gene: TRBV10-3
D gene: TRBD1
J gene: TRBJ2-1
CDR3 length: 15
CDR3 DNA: TGTGCCATCAGTACCAGACAGGGATCCTACAATGAGCAGTTCTTC
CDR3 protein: CAISTRQGSYNEQFF